The source of this TCR beta chain is a study of T cells in women clearing cervical HPV infection. A note on this clone: The antigen is undetermined. The read halts 3 residues ahead of the CDR3 end, with the missing end drawn from the germline J gene.

Study-wide results and limits: Combining TCR richness with V gene abundances gave around 0.83 AUC. Effector/memory and HPV-specific T cells were not isolated, and association timing is unknown. Controls had more TRBV6-7 (0.16%) than cases (about 0.11%). Unknown T-cell numbers per sample may underlie the richness differences.

Only in-frame clones appear in the TCRdb table, and some are missing; sequencing was by immunoSEQ multiplex PCR. The specimen's table records more than 30,000 clones. CDR1 is SGHTA, CDR2 FQGNSA, per germline. This CDR3 has 13 amino acids. The TCR originated in a woman between 18 and 70 years old with a cervical HPV16 infection that either progressed to CIN3+ or cleared (not recorded which). The J gene is TRBJ2-2, the V gene TRBV7-2, with a possible D match to TRBD2 (5 bases). Sequenced: blood buffy coat. The CDR3 is CASSEGERSPLFF. CDR3 bases read: TGTGCCAGCAGCGAGGGCGAAAGATCACCG.